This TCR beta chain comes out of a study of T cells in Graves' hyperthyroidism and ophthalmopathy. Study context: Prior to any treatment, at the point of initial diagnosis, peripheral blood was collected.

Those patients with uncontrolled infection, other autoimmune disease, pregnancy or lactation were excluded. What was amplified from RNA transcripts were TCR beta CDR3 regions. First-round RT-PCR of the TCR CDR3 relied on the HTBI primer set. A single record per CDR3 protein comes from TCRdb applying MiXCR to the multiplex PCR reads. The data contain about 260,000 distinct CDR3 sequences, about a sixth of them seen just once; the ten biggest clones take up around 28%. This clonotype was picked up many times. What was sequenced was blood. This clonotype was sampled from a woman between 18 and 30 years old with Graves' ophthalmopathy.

The CDR3 bases are TGTGCCAGCAGCCGTATGGACAGGGTGGGGACTGAAGCTTTCTTT. This codes for CASSRMDRVGTEAFF. The V and J genes are TRBV5-6 and TRBJ1-1, with 8 bases lining up with TRBD1. CDR1 and CDR2 (germline): SGHDT, YYEEEE. The junction had 10 bases not matched to a gene; V was cut back by 4 bases and J by 5 bases. The CDR3 is made up of 15 amino acids.